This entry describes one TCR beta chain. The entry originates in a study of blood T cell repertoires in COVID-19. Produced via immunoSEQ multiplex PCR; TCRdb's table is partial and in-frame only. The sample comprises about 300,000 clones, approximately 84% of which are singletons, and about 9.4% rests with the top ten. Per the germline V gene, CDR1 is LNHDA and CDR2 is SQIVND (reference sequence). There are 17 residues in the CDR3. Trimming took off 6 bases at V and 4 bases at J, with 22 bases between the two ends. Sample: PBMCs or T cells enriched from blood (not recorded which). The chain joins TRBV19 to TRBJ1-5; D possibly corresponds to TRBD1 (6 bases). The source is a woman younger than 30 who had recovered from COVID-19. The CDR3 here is CASSVPKTGNGNQPQHF. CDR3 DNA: TGTGCCAGTAGCGTCCCGAAAACAGGGAACGGAAATCAGCCCCAGCATTTT. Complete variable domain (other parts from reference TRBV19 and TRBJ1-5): DGGITQSPKYLFRKEGQNVTLSCEQNLNHDAMYWYRQDPGQGLRLIYYSQIVNDFQKGDIAEGYSVSREKKESFPLTVTSAQKNPTAFYLCASSVPKTGNGNQPQHFGDGTRLSIL.